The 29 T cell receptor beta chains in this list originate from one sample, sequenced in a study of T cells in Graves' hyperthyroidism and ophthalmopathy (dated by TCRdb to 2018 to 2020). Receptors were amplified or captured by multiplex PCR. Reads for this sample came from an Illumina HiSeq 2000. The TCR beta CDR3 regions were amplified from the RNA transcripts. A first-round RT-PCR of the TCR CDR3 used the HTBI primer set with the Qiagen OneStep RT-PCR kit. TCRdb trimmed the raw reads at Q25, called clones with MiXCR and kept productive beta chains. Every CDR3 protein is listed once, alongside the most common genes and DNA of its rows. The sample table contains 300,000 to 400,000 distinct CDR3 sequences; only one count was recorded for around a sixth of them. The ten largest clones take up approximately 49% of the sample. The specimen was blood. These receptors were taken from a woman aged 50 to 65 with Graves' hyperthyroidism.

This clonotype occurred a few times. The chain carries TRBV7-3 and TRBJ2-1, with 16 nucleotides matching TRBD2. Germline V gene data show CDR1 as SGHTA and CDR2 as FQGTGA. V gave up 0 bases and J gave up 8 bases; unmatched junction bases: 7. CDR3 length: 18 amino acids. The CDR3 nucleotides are TGTGCCAGCAGCTTAACGGGACTAGCGGGAGGGCGGAAGCATGAGCAGTTCTTC. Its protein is CASSLTGLAGGRKHEQFF. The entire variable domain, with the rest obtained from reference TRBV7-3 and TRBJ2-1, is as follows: GAGVSQTPSNKVTEKGKYVELRCDPISGHTALYWYRQSLGQGPEFLIYFQGTGAADDSGLPNDRFFAVRPEGSVSTLKIQRTERGDSAVYLCASSLTGLAGGRKHEQFFGPGTRLTVL.

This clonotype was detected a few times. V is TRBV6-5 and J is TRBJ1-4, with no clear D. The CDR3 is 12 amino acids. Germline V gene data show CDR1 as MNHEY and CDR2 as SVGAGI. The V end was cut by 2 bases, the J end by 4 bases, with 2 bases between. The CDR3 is CASSYDNEKLFF. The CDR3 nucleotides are TGTGCCAGCAGTTACGATAATGAAAAACTGTTTTTT.

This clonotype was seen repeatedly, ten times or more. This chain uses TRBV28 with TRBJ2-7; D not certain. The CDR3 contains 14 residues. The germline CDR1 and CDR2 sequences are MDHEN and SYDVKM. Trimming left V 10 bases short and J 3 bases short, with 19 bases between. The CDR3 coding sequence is TGTGCCACCAGCGTCAGTGTTTCCCTCTACGAGCAGTACTTC. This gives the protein CATSVSVSLYEQYF.

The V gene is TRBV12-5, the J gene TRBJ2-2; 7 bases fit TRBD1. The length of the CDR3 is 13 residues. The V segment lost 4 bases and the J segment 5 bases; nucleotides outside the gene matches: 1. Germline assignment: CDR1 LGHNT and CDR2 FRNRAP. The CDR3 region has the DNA TGTGCTAGTGGTTCACAGGGGACCGGGGAGCTGTTTTTT. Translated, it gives CASGSQGTGELFF.

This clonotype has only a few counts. The CDR3: CASSQGGAGTEQFF. DNA for the CDR3: TGTGCCAGCAGCCAAGGCGGGGCAGGGACTGAGCAGTTCTTC. The rearrangement links TRBV4-2 to TRBJ2-1; D is possibly TRBD2 (6 bases). CDR3 length: 14 amino acids. V gave up 1 base and J gave up 9 bases, with 13 bases separating them. CDR1 and CDR2 from the germline V gene are LGHNA and YNFKEQ.

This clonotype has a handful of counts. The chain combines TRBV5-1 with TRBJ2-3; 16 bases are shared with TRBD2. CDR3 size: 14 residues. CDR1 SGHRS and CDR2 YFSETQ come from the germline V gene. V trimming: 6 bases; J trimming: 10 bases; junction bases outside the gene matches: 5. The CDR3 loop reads CASKGLAGGDPQYF. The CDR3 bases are TGCGCCAGCAAGGGACTAGCGGGGGGGGATCCGCAGTATTTT. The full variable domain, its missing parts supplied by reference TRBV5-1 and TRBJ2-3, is KAGVTQTPRYLIKTRGQQVTLSCSPISGHRSVSWYQQTPGQGLQFLFEYFSETQRNKGNFPGRFSGRQFSNSRSEMNVSTLELGDSALYLCASKGLAGGDPQYFGPGTRLTVL.

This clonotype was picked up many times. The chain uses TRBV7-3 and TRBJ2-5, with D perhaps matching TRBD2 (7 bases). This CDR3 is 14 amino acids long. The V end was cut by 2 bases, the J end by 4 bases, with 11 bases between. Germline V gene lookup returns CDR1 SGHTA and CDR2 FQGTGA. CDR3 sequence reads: CASSLWGGAETQYF. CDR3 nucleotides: TGTGCCAGCAGCTTATGGGGGGGGGCAGAGACCCAGTACTTC.

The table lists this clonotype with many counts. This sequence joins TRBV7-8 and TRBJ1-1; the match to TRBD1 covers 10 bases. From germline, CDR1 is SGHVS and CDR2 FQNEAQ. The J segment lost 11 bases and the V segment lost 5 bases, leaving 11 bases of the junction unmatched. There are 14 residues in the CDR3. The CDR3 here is CASSPEGTGESAFF. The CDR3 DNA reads TGTGCCAGCAGCCCTGAGGGGACAGGGGAATCGGCTTTCTTT.

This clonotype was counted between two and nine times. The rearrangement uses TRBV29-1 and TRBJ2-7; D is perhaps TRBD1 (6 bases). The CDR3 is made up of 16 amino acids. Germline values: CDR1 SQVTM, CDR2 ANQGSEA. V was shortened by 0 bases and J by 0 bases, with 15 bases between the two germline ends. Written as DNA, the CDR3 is TGCAGCGTTGAAGACGACAAAACAGGGAGCTCCTACGAGCAGTACTTC. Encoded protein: CSVEDDKTGSSYEQYF.

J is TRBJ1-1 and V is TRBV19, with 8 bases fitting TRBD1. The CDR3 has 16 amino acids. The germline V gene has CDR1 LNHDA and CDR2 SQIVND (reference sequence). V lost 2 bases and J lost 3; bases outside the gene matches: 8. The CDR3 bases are TGTGCCAGTAGTATAACTGACAGGGGAGGATACACTGAAGCTTTCTTT. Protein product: CASSITDRGGYTEAFF.

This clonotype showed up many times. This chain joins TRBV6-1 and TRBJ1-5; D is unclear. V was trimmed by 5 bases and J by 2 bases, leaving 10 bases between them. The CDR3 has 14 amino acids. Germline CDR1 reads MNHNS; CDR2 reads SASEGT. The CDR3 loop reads CASSLGMGNQPQHF. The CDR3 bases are TGTGCCAGCAGTTTAGGGATGGGCAATCAGCCCCAGCATTTT.

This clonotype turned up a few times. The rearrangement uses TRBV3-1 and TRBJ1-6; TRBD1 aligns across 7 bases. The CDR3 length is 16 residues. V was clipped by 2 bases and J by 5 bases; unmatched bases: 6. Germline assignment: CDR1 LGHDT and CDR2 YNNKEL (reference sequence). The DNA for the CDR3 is TGTGCCAGCAGCCAAACGAGGGGGCGGGATAATTCACCCCTCCACTTT. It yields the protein CASSQTRGRDNSPLHF.

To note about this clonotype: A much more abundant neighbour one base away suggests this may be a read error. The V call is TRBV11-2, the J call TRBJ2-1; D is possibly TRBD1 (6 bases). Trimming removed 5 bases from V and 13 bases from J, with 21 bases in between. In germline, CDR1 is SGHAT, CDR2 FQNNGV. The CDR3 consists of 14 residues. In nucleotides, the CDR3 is TGTGCCAGCAGCCTACCAGGGGCAGGAGAGACCCAGTTCTTC. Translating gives CASSLPGAGETQFF.

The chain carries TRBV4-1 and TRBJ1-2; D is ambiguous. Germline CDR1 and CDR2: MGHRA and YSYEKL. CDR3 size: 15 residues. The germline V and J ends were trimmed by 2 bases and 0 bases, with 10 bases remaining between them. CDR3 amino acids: CASSQSLRANYGYTF. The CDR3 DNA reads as TGCGCCAGCAGCCAATCTCTTCGAGCTAACTATGGCTACACCTTC.

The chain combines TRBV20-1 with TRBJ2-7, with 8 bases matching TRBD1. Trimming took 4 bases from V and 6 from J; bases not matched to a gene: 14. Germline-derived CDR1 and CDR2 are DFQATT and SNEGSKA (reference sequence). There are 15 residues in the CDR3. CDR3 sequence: CSAILVGQGRLEQYF. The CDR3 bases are TGCAGTGCTATTTTAGTAGGACAGGGAAGACTCGAGCAGTACTTC.

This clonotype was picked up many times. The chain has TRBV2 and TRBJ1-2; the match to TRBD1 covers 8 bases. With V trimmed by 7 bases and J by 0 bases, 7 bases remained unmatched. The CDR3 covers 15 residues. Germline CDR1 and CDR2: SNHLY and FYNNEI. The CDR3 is CASTQGQGANYGYTF. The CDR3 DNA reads TGTGCCAGCACCCAAGGACAGGGAGCTAACTATGGCTACACCTTC.

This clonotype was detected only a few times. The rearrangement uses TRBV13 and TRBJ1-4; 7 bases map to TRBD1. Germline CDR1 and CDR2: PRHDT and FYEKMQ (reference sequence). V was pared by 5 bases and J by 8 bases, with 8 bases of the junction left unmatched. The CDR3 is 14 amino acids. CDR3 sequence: CASSRDSGGEKLFF. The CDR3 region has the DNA TGTGCCAGCAGCAGGGACAGTGGGGGAGAAAAACTGTTTTTT. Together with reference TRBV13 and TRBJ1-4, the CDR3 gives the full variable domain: AAGVIQSPRHLIKEKRETATLKCYPIPRHDTVYWYQQGPGQDPQFLISFYEKMQSDKGSIPDRFSAQQFSDYHSELNMSSLELGDSALYFCASSRDSGGEKLFFGSGTQLSVL.

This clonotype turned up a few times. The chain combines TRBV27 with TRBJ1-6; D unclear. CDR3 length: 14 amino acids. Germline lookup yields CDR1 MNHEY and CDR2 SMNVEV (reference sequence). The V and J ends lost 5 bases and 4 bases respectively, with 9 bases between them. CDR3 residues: CASSKEGYNSPLHF. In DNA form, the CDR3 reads TGTGCCAGCAGTAAGGAAGGGTATAATTCACCCCTCCACTTT.

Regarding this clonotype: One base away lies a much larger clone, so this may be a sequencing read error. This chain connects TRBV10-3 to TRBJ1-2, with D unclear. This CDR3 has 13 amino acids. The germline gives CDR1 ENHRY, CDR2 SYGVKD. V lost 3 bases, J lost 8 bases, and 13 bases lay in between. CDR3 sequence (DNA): TGTGCCATCAGTGACCAGGAAAGGAGAGGCTACACCTTC. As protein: CAISDQERRGYTF.

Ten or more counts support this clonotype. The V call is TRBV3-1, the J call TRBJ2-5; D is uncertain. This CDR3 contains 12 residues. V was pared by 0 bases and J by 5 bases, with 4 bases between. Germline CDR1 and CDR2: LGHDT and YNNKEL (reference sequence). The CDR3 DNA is TGTGCCAGCAGCCAAGACTGGGAGACCCAGTACTTC. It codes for CASSQDWETQYF.

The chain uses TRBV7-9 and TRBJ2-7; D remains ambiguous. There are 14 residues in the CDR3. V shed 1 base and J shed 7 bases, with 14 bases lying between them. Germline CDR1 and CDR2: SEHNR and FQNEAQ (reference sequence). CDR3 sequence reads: CASSLVGRENEQYF. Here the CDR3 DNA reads TGTGCCAGCAGCTTAGTGGGCCGAGAGAATGAGCAGTACTTC.

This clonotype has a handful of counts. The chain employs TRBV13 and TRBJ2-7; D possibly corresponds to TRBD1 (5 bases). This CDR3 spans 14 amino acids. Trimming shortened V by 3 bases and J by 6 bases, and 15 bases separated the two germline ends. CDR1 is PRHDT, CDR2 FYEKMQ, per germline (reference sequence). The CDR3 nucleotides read TGTGCCAGCAGCTTGACAGCCTTACGTACCGAGCAGTACGTC. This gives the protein CASSLTALRTEQYV.

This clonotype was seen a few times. For the CDR3, the DNA is TGTGCCAGCAGCCCGACAGGGAGGCAGCCCCAGCATTTT. The encoded protein is CASSPTGRQPQHF. This sequence joins TRBV12-3 or TRBV12-4 and TRBJ1-5; TRBD1 agrees at 7 bases. The CDR3 runs 13 residues. J lost 7 bases, V lost 6 bases, and 6 bases had no gene match.

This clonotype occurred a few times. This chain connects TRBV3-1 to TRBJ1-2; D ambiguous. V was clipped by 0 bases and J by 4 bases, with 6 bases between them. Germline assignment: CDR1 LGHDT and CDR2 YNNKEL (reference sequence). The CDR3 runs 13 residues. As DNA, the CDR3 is TGTGCCAGCAGCCAAGAACAACTCTATGGCTACACCTTC. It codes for CASSQEQLYGYTF.

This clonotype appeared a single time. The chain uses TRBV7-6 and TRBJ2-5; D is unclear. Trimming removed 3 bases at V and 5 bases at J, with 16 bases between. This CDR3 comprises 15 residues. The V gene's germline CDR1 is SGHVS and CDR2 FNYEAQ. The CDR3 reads CASSLGRATGETQYF. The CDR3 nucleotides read TGTGCCAGCAGCTTGGGTCGAGCCACCGGGGAGACCCAGTACTTC.

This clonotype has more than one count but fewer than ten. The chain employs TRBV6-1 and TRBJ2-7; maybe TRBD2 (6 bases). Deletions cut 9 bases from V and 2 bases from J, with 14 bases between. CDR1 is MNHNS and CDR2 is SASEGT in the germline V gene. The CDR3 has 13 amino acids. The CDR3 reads CASRREYTYEQYF. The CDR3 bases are TGTGCCAGTCGTCGGGAGTATACCTACGAGCAGTACTTC.

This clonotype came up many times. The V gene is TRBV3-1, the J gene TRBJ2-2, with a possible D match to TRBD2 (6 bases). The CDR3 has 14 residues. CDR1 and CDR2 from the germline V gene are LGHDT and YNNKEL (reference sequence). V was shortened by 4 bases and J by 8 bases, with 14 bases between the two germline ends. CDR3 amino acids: CASSPLNSGGELFF. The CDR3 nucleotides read TGTGCCAGCAGCCCGTTGAATAGCGGTGGGGAGCTGTTTTTT.

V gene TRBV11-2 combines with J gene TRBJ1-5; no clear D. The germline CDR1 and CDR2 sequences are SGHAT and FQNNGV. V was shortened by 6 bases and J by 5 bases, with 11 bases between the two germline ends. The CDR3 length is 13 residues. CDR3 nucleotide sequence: TGTGCCAGCAGTTACTCGCCGGATCAGCCCCAGCATTTT. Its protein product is CASSYSPDQPQHF.

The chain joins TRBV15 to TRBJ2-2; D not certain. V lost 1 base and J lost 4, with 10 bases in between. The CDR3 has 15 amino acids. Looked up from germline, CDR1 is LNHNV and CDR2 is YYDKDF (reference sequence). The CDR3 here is CATSRVRRATGELFF. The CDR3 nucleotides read TGTGCCACCAGCAGAGTGCGGAGAGCCACCGGGGAGCTGTTTTTT. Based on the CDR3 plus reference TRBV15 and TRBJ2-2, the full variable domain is DAMVIQNPRYQVTQFGKPVTLSCSQTLNHNVMYWYQQKSSQAPKLLFHYYDKDFNNEADTPDNFQSRRPNTSFCFLDIRSPGLGDTAMYLCATSRVRRATGELFFGEGSRLTVL.